This T cell receptor (beta chain) was identified during a study of beta chain features in type 1 diabetes (dated by TCRdb to 2017 to 2018). With respect to the entire study: Mean age, gender distribution, total cell number and subset yield did not differ between patients and healthy donors. A total of approximately 110,000,000 sorted cells were examined across all samples, and a strong correlation was observed between cell number per subset and RNA yield. In the study, recently diagnosed type 1 diabetes patients and matched healthy donors were compared on the TCRB repertoires of their sorted circulating CD4+ T cell subsets. Whereas all 30 or so donors provided naive and central memory subsets, regulatory and stem cell-like memory subsets were isolated from just 8 patients and about 8 healthy donors.

Broader findings and caveats from the paper: PCR might favor shorter templates, but patient and control samples were amplified and corrected together, so any skew would affect both groups equally. Naive, central memory and regulatory TCRB repertoires appeared to be more similar among patients than among healthy donors. Sequencing cDNA rather than genomic DNA could over-represent highly expressing activated cells, although activation and CD3 levels did not differ between groups. Because small numbers of individuals were included in the HLA sub-analyses, any influence of HLA type on TCRB rearrangement was left unresolved. At VDJ recombination sites, type 1 diabetes patients had fewer insertions and more deleted nucleotides, which implies abnormalities in thymic rearrangement. Type 1 diabetes patients showed a moderate but significant shortening of TCRB CDR3 length in all four CD4+ subsets.

About this clone itself: Its recognized antigen is unknown. One base away there is no much larger clone; base qualities are not given.

Each donor gave one peripheral blood draw, about 110 mL on average, collected into heparinised tubes. Using a panel that included CD45RO, CCR7, CD25, CD127, CD95 and CD27, naive, central memory, regulatory and stem cell-like memory CD4+ T cells were sorted on a BD FACSAria II. Every sorted population had a purity above 95%. PBMCs were separated immediately by Lymphoprep density gradient centrifugation and were stained directly, without being cultured. So that batch effects would be minimized, each experiment stained and sorted samples in pairs, pairing one healthy donor with one patient. Sequences MNHNY (CDR1) and SVGAGI (CDR2) are obtained from the germline V gene (reference sequence). V is pared back by 6 bases and J by 8 bases, with 13 bases lying between the germline termini. The CDR3 goes from the cysteine to the phenylalanine over 12 residues. Only the CDR3 DNA is retained, 36 bases long and in frame from the first base.

All of the isolated RNA was reverse transcribed with the High Capacity cDNA Reverse Transcription Kit, so expressed TCRB transcripts were sequenced. Deep immunoSEQ sequencing was applied to naive, central memory and regulatory T cell samples, giving an average of about 3.7 million total reads per sample. Sorted cells were lysed in RLT buffer and RNA was extracted with DNase-treated RNeasy Micro or Mini kits, depending on cell number. To prevent cross-contamination, each cell subset was processed individually, whereas patient and healthy donor samples were processed jointly. TCRB sequences were amplified from cDNA with the immunoSEQ multiplex PCR, producing 87-bp fragments spanning the CDR3 region. Amplicons were sequenced on the Illumina HiSeq platform. Per the source publication's procedure: PCR bias was corrected computationally using synthetic template baselines, and reads within Hamming distance 2 were collapsed, with unmergeable singletons discarded. By aligning reads against IMGT, V, D and J genes, CDR3 length, and insertions or deletions at six rearrangement sites were assigned. Clonotype counts were normalized to sorted cell number within each subset before computing true diversity and Gini coefficients with the tcR R package. The overlap coefficient, calculated on TCRB nucleotide sequences, was used to measure repertoire sharing. As stored in TCRdb, this immuneACCESS dataset retains in-frame rearrangements with V and J assigned. A fraction of the clones does not appear; measured against another copy, unresolved V genes explain less than half of the discrepancy, and the remainder lacks a known reason. V, J and clone size are taken as reported in that table, and D and trimming were inferred from the DNA itself. This sample has a few hundred thousand clones in its table, and 9.6% of those were observed once. The ten largest clonotypes hold roughly 0.54% of the sample.

This sequence was found in a young man with type 1 diabetes. The sequence joins TRBV6-6 to TRBJ1-2; the D gene assignment is ambiguous. The sample comprised central memory CD4+ T cells from blood. Read as DNA, the sequence is TGTGCCAGCAGCTACGCACCAAGGGGCTACACCTTC. This encodes CASSYAPRGYTF.